This T cell receptor (beta chain) is drawn from a study of PD-1 blockade in mismatch repair-deficient tumors (dated by TCRdb to about 2017). About the study as a whole: The trial enrolled 65 to 100 consecutive patients with about a dozen mismatch repair-deficient cancer types between late 2013 and September 2016, all previously treated and progressing. Tumor-associated T cell clones in the peripheral blood of patients responding to PD-1 blockade were tracked using deep sequencing of TCR CDR3 regions.

The CDR3 runs 14 residues from the cysteine to the phenylalanine. Here the CDR3 DNA is all that survives: 42 bases in frame from base 1. V is cut back by 2 bases and J by 9 bases, with 7 bases in the junction unmatched. Based on the germline V gene, the CDR1 and CDR2 sequences are SQVTM and ANQGSEA. As regards this clone: What antigen it recognizes has not been identified. No base-level quality is on record; no much larger clone is a single base apart.

Summary of the overall study and its limitations: Clones residing in the tumor, which were often undetectable in blood before treatment, expanded quickly after pembrolizumab and then contracted, generally before radiologic responses.

For each enrolled patient, mismatch repair deficiency was established using either polymerase chain reaction or immunohistochemistry. TCR sequencing was carried out for three patients who responded to pembrolizumab therapy. In the phase II trial, pembrolizumab PD-1 blockade was tested prospectively in advanced mismatch repair-deficient cancers, no matter which tissue of origin the cancers came from. Peripheral blood T cell samples were serially collected before and at multiple times after PD-1 blockade was started. The timing of each blood sample was reported as weeks after the first dose of pembrolizumab. Library generation was performed with the immunoSEQ multiplex PCR assay. What TCRdb holds here is the immuneACCESS table cut down to in-frame rearrangements. Part of the clones is not present; checked against another copy, under half of the missing clones reflect an unresolved V gene, and the others are unexplained. For this sample the table gives some 130,000 clones, of which 85% to 90% were detected only once. The ten largest clones capture approximately 12% of the sample.

The starting material was peripheral blood, obtained just under 74 weeks after starting pembrolizumab. The chain joins TRBV29-1 to TRBJ2-1; 10 of the junction bases match TRBD2. The source is an adult with mismatch repair-deficient cancer. DNA sequence: TGCAGCGTTGAATCGAGCGGGAGGGCCATTGAGCAGTTCTTC. Its product reads: CSVESSGRAIEQFF.